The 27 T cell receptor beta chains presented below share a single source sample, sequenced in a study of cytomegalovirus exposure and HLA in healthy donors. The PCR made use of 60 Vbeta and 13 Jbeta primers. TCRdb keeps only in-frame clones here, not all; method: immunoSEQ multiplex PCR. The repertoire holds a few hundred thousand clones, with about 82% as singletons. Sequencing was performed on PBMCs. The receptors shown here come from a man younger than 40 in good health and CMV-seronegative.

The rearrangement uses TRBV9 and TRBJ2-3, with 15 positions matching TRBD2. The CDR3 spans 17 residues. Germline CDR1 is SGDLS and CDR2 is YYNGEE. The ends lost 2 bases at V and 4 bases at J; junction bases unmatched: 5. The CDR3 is CASSVSGTSGGSDTQYF. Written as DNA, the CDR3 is TGTGCCAGCAGCGTGTCCGGGACTAGCGGGGGGTCAGATACGCAGTATTTT.

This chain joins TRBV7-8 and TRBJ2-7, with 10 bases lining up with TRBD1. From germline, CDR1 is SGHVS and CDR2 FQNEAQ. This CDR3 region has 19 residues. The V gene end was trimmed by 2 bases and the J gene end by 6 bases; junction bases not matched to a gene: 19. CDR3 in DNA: TGTGCCAGCAGCTTACCATATCGCGGACAGGGGGGCTTTCGGGGCGAGCAGTACTTC. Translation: CASSLPYRGQGGFRGEQYF.

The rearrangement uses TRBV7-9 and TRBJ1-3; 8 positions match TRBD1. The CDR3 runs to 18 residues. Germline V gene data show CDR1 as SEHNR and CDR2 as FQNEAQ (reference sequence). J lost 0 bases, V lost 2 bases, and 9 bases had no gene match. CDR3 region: CASSLWGTGPFSGNTIYF. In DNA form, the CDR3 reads TGTGCCAGCAGCTTATGGGGGACAGGTCCCTTCTCTGGAAACACCATATATTTT.

CDR3 sequence: CASARTSGVPDTQYF. Here the CDR3 DNA reads TGTGCCAGCGCCCGGACTAGCGGGGTGCCAGATACGCAGTATTTT. The chain couples TRBV27 to TRBJ2-3; 12 nucleotides align to TRBD2. Per the germline V gene, CDR1 is MNHEY and CDR2 is SMNVEV (reference sequence). Germline trimming cut 8 bases from V and 4 bases from J; bases unmatched to any gene: 7. CDR3 length: 15 amino acids.

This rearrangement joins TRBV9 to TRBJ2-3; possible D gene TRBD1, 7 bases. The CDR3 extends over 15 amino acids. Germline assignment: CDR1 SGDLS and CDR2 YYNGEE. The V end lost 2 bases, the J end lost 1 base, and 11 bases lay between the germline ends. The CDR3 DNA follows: TGTGCCAGCAGCGTCCAGGGGGGCGGCACAGATACGCAGTATTTT. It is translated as CASSVQGGGTDTQYF. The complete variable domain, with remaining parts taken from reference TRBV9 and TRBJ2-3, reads DSGVTQTPKHLITATGQRVTLRCSPRSGDLSVYWYQQSLDQGLQFLIQYYNGEERAKGNILERFSAQQFPDLHSELNLSSLELGDSALYFCASSVQGGGTDTQYFGPGTRLTVL.

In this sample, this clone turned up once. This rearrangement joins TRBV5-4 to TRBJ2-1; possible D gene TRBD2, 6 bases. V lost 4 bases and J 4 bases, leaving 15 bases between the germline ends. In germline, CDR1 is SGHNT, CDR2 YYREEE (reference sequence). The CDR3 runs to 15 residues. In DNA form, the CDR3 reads TGTGCCAGCAGCATAGGAGGGACGGCTTACAATGAGCAGTTCTTC. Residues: CASSIGGTAYNEQFF.

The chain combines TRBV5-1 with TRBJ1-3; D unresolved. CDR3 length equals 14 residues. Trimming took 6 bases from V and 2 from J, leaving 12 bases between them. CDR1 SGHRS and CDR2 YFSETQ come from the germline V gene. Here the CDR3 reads CASTIGGPGNTIYF. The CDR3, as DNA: TGCGCCAGCACCATCGGAGGACCTGGAAACACCATATATTTT.

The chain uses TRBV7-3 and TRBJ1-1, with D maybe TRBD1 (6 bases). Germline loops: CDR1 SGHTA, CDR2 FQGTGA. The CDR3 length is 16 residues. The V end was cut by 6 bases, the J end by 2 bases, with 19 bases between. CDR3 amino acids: CASRRRAGGANTEAFF. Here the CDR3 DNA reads TGTGCCAGCAGACGCCGCGCCGGGGGGGCCAACACTGAAGCTTTCTTT.

The CDR3 loop is CASSSGGTSTDTQYF. DNA for the CDR3: TGTGCCAGCAGTTCGGGGGGAACTAGCACAGATACGCAGTATTTT. The gene calls are TRBV28 and TRBJ2-3; the match to TRBD2 covers 7 bases. V lost 4 bases to trimming and J lost 0 bases; unmatched junction nucleotides: 4. Germline V CDR1 and CDR2: MDHEN, SYDVKM. The CDR3 is made up of 15 amino acids.

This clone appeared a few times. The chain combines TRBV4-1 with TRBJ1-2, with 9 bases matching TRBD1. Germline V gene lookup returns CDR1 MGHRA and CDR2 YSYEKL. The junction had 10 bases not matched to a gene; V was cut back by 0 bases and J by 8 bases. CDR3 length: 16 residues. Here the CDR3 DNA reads TGCGCCAGCAGCCAAGAACCTGCCGGGACAGGGTACGGCTACACCTTC. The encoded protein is CASSQEPAGTGYGYTF.

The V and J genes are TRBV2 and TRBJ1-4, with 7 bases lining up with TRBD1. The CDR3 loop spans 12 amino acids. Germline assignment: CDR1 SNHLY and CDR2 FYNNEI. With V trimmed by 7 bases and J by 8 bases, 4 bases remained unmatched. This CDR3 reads CASKAGGEKLFF. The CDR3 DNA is TGTGCCAGCAAGGCAGGGGGGGAAAAACTGTTTTTT. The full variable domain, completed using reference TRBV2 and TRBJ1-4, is EPEVTQTPSHQVTQMGQEVILRCVPISNHLYFYWYRQILGQKVEFLVSFYNNEISEKSEIFDDQFSVERPDGSNFTLKIRSTKLEDSAMYFCASKAGGEKLFFGSGTQLSVL.

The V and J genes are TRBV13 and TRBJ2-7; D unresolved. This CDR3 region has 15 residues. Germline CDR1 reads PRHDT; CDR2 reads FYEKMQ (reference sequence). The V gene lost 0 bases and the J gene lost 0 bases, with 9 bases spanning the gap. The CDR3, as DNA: TGTGCCAGCAGCTTAGGTCTCACGGTCTCCTACGAGCAGTACTTC. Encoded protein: CASSLGLTVSYEQYF.

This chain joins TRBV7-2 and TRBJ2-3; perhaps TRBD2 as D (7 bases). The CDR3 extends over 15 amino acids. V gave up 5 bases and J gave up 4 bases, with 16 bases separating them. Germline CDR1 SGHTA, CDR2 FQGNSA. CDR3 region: CASSPRGGRSDTQYF. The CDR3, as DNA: TGTGCCAGCAGCCCAAGGGGGGGGAGATCAGATACGCAGTATTTT.

Written as DNA, the CDR3 is TGTGCCAGCAGTTTACAGGGGCCCGCGAATGAGCAGTTCTTC. This codes for CASSLQGPANEQFF. J is TRBJ2-1 and V is TRBV27; D is perhaps TRBD1 (6 bases). The length of the CDR3 is 14 residues. In germline, CDR1 is MNHEY, CDR2 SMNVEV (reference sequence). Trimming removed 2 bases from V and 7 bases from J, with 12 bases in between.

CDR3 sequence: CSVEPDRGYGYTF. The CDR3 coding sequence is TGCAGCGTTGAACCGGACAGGGGTTATGGCTACACCTTC. V and J are TRBV29-1 and TRBJ1-2; 9 positions match TRBD1. CDR3 length: 13 residues. Losses at the gene ends were 2 bases for V and 5 bases for J; bases not matched to a gene: 3. Germline V gene data show CDR1 as SQVTM and CDR2 as ANQGSEA. Full variable domain (outside the CDR3, taken from reference TRBV29-1 and TRBJ1-2): SAVISQKPSRDICQRGTSLTIQCQVDSQVTMMFWYRQQPGQSLTLIATANQGSEATYESGFVIDKFPISRPNLTFSTLTVSNMSPEDSSIYLCSVEPDRGYGYTFGSGTRLTVV.

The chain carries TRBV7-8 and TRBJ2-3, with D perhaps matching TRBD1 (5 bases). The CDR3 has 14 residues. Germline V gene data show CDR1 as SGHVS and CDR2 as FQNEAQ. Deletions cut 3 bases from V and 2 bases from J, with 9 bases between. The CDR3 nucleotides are TGTGCCAGCAGCTTCGGACAAAACACAGATACGCAGTATTTT. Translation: CASSFGQNTDTQYF.

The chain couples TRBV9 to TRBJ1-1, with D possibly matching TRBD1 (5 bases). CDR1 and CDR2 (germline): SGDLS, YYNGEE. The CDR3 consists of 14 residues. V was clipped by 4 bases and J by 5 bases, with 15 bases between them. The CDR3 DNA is TGTGCCAGCAGCCCCCAGCAGGGAGGAACTGAAGCTTTCTTT. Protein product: CASSPQQGGTEAFF.

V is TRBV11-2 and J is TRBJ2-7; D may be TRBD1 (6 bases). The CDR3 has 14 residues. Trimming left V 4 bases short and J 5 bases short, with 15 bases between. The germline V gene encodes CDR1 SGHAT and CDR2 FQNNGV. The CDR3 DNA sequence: TGTGCCAGCAGCTCCCTCAGGGGACCCCACGAGCAGTACTTC. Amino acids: CASSSLRGPHEQYF.

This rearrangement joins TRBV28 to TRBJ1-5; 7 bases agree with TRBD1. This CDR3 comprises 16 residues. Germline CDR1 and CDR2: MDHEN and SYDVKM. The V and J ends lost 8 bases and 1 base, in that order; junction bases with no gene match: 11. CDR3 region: CASGRQGGRSNQPQHF. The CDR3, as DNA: TGTGCCAGCGGCAGACAGGGAGGAAGAAGCAATCAGCCCCAGCATTTT.

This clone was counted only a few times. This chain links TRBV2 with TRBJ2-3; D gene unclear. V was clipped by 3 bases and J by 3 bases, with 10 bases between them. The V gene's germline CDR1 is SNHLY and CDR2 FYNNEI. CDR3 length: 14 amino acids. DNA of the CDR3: TGTGCCAGCAGTGACGGAGTTTGGACAGATACGCAGTATTTT. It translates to CASSDGVWTDTQYF. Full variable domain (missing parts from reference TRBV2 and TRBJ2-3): EPEVTQTPSHQVTQMGQEVILRCVPISNHLYFYWYRQILGQKVEFLVSFYNNEISEKSEIFDDQFSVERPDGSNFTLKIRSTKLEDSAMYFCASSDGVWTDTQYFGPGTRLTVL.

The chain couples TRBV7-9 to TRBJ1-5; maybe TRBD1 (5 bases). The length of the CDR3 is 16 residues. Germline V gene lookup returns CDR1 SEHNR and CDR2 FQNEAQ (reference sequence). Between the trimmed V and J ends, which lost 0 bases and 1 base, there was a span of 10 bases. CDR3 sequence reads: CASSLASGGSNQPQHF. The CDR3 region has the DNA TGTGCCAGCAGCTTAGCGTCCGGGGGAAGCAATCAGCCCCAGCATTTT.

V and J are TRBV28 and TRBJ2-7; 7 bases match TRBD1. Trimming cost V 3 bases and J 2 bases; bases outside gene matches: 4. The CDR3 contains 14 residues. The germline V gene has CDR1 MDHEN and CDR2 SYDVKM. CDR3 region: CASSLTGFPYEQYF. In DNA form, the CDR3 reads TGTGCCAGCAGTTTGACAGGGTTTCCCTACGAGCAGTACTTC.

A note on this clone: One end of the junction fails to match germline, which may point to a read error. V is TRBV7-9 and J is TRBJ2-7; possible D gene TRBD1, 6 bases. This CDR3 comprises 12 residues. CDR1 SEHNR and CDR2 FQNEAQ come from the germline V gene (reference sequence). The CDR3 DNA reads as TGTTCCAGCAGGGGTGAGGCAAGGGAGCAGTACTTC. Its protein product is CSSRGEAREQYF.

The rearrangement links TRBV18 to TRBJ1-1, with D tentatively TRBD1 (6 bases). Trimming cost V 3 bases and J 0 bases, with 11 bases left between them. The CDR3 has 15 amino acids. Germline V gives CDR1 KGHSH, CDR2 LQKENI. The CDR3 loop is CASSPAGTLNTEAFF. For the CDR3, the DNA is TGTGCCAGCTCACCTGCCGGGACATTGAACACTGAAGCTTTCTTT.

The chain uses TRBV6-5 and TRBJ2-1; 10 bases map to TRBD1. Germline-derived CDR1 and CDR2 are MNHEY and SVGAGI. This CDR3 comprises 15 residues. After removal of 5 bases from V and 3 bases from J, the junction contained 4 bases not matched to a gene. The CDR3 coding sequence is TGTGCCAGCAGTAAGGACAGGGGGTACTACAATGAGCAGTTCTTC. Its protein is CASSKDRGYYNEQFF.

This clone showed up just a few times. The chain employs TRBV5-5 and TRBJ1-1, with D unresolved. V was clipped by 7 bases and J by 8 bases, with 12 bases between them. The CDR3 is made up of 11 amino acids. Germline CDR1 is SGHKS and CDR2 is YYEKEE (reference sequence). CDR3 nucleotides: TGTGCCAGCTCCCAGGCAGAAGAAGCTTTCTTT. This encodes CASSQAEEAFF.

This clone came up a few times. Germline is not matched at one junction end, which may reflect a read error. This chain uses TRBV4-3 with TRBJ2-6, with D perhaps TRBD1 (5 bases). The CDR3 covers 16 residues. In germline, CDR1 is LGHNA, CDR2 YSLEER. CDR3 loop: CASSQDGNSGASVLTF. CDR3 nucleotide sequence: TGCGCCAGCAGCCAAGATGGAAACTCTGGGGCCAGCGTCCTGACTTTC.